This entry features one T cell receptor (beta chain) sequence. Its antigen remains unknown. Assay: immunoSEQ multiplex PCR; the TCRdb copy retains only in-frame clones and omits some. Among some 90,000 clones listed, about 93% were seen once. The data stem from a study of OX40 agonist ivuxolimab in advanced cancers. Study-level points and caveats: Normalized expansion of T-cell clones was also low for some nonresponders.

Germline CDR1 and CDR2: SGDLS and YYNGEE. The CDR3 is 16 residues long. The J segment lost 3 bases and the V segment lost 3 bases, leaving 7 bases of the junction unmatched. The clonotype comes from an adult with an advanced solid tumor such as melanoma, head and neck, liver or kidney cancer. V gene TRBV9 combines with J gene TRBJ1-3; 9 bases agree with TRBD1. The source material was CD4+ or CD8+ T cells sorted from blood, sampled in a trial of the OX40 agonist ivuxolimab. This chain's CDR3 is CASSALPGQGGNTIYF. CDR3 bases: TGTGCCAGCAGCGCCTTGCCGGGACAGGGTGGAAACACCATATATTTT.